A selection of T cell receptor beta chains follows, all from one sample in a study of cytomegalovirus exposure and HLA in healthy donors. Using immunoSEQ multiplex PCR, the repertoire was profiled, and TCRdb retains in-frame clones only, with some absent. The sample holds 100,000 to 150,000 clones, about 94% seen once. Source material: PBMCs. These receptors all stem from a woman between 18 and 30 years old in good health and CMV-seronegative. The CDR3 runs from the conserved cysteine through the conserved F or W. The order of the fields is V gene, J gene, CDR3 protein.

v_call: TRBV5-5
j_call: TRBJ1-6
cdr3_aa: CASSFYEDRVSPLHF

v_call: TRBV6-5
j_call: TRBJ1-2
cdr3_aa: CASSRSRDGYTF

v_call: TRBV27
j_call: TRBJ1-5
cdr3_aa: CASRSLGGGQPQHF

v_call: TRBV10-1
j_call: TRBJ1-1
cdr3_aa: CASSRGVPEAFF

v_call: TRBV4-1
j_call: TRBJ2-7
cdr3_aa: CASSQVHNDEQYF

v_call: TRBV5-1
j_call: TRBJ2-7
cdr3_aa: CASSLSGTGNFRHEQYF

v_call: TRBV9
j_call: TRBJ2-5
cdr3_aa: CASSVSASGGMETQYF

v_call: TRBV6-6
j_call: TRBJ1-1
cdr3_aa: CASSSIDRNTEAFF

v_call: TRBV28
j_call: TRBJ2-3
cdr3_aa: CASMGLADTQYF

v_call: TRBV30
j_call: TRBJ2-1
cdr3_aa: CAWSVSWRGLNEQFF

v_call: TRBV4-1
j_call: TRBJ2-1
cdr3_aa: CASSPRGGTPSYNEQFF

v_call: TRBV9
j_call: TRBJ1-4
cdr3_aa: CASSVGTREGKLFF

v_call: TRBV30
j_call: TRBJ1-1
cdr3_aa: CAWRHRAEAFF

v_call: TRBV10-2
j_call: TRBJ2-5
cdr3_aa: CASSESGLAGRTQYF

v_call: TRBV6-4
j_call: TRBJ1-5
cdr3_aa: CAICRDRGGRDQPQHF

v_call: TRBV27
j_call: TRBJ1-2
cdr3_aa: CASSRGGQSYGYTF

v_call: TRBV28
j_call: TRBJ2-3
cdr3_aa: CASIQGSLSTDTQYF

v_call: TRBV5-1
j_call: TRBJ1-2
cdr3_aa: CASRDGGIVNGYTF

v_call: TRBV7-2
j_call: TRBJ2-2
cdr3_aa: CASSSKSRDYGELFF

v_call: TRBV5-6
j_call: TRBJ1-1
cdr3_aa: CASSVDPEDTEAFF

v_call: TRBV14
j_call: TRBJ2-3
cdr3_aa: CASTRTAFPDTQYF

v_call: TRBV9
j_call: TRBJ2-3
cdr3_aa: CASSAPGREGPPTF